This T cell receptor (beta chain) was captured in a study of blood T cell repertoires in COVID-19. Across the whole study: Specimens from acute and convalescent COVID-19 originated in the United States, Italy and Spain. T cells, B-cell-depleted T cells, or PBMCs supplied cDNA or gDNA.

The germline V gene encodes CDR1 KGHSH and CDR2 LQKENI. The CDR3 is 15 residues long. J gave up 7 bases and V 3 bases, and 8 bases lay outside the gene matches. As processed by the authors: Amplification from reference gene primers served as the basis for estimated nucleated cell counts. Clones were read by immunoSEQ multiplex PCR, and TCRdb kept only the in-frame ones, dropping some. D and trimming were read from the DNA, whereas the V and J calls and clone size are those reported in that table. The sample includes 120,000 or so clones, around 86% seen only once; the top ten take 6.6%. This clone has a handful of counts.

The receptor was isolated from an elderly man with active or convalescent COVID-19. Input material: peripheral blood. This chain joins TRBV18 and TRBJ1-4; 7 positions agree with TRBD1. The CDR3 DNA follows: TGTGCCAGCTCACCCCCCGGAAGGGGGCGTGAAAAACTGTTTTTT. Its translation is CASSPPGRGREKLFF.